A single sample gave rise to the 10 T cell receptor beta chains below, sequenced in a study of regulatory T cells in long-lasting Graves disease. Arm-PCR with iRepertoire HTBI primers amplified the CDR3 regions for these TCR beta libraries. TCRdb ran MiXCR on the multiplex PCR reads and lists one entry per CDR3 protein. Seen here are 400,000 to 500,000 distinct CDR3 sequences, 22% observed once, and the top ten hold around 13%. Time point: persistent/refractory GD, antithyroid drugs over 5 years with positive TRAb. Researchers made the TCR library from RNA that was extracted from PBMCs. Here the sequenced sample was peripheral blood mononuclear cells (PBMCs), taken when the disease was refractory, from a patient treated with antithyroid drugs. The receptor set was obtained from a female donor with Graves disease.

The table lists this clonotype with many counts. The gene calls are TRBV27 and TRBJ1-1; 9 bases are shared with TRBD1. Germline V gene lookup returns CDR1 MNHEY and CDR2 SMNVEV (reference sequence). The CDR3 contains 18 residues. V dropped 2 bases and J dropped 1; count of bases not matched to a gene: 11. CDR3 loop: CASSLAGQGVRENTEAFF. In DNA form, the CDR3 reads TGTGCCAGCAGTTTAGCGGGACAGGGTGTCCGAGAGAACACTGAAGCTTTCTTT.

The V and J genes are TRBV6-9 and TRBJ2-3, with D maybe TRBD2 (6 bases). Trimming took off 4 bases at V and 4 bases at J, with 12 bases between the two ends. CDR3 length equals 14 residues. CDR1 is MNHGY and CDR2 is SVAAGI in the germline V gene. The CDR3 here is CASSSTRMADTQYF. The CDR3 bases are TGTGCCAGCAGTTCGACTAGAATGGCAGATACGCAGTATTTT.

CDR3 sequence (DNA): TGTGCCAGCAGACAGGGACGGAAAAACTATGGCTACACCTTC. Its protein product is CASRQGRKNYGYTF. The gene calls are TRBV3-1 and TRBJ1-2; weak D call: TRBD1 (6 bases). The CDR3 is 14 amino acids. The V end was cut by 6 bases, the J end by 2 bases, with 13 bases between. Germline CDR1 is LGHDT and CDR2 is YNNKEL (reference sequence).

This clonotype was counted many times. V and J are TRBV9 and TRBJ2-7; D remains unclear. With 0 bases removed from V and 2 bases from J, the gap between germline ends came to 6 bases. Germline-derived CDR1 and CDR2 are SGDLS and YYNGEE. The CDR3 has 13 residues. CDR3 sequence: CASSVGPTYEQYF. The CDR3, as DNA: TGTGCCAGCAGCGTAGGGCCCACCTACGAGCAGTACTTC.

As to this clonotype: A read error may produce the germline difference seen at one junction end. The CDR3 region is CSAREWDGRSGNTIYF. The CDR3 nucleotides are TGCAGTGCAAGAGAATGGGACGGCCGCTCTGGAAACACCATATATTTT. The rearrangement joins TRBV20-1 to TRBJ1-3, with D perhaps matching TRBD1 (5 bases). The CDR3 has 16 amino acids. Germline V gene lookup returns CDR1 DFQATT and CDR2 SNEGSKA (reference sequence).

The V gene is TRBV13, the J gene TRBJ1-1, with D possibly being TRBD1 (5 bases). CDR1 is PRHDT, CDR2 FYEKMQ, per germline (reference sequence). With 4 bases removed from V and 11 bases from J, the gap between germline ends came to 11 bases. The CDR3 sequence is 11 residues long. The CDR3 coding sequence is TGTGCCAGCAGCTCCCGACAGACGGCTTTCTTT. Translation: CASSSRQTAFF.

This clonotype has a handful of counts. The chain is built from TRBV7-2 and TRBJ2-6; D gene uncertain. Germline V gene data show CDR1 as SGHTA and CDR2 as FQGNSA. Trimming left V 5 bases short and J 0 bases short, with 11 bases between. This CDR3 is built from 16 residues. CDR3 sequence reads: CASSRTSNSGANVLTF. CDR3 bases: TGTGCCAGCAGCAGAACCAGTAACTCTGGGGCCAACGTCCTGACTTTC.

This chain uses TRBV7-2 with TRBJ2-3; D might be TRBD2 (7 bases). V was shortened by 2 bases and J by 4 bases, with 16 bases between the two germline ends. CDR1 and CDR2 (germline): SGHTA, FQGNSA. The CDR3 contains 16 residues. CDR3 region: CASSLIVGGPSDTQYF. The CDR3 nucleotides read TGTGCCAGCAGCTTAATCGTGGGGGGGCCATCAGATACGCAGTATTTT.

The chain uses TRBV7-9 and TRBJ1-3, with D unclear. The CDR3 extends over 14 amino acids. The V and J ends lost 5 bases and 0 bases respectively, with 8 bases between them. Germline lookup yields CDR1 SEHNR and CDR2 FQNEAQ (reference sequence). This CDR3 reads CASSPILSGNTIYF. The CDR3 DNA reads TGTGCCAGCAGCCCCATCCTCTCTGGAAACACCATATATTTT.

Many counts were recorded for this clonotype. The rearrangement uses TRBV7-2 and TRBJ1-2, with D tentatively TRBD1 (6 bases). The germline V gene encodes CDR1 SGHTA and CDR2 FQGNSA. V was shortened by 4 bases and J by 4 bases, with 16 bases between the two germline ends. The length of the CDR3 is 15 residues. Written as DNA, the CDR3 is TGTGCCAGCAGCTCCCAAGGAGGACAGACCTATGGCTACACCTTC. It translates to CASSSQGGQTYGYTF.